The 28 T cell receptor beta chains below come from one sample, sequenced in a study of cytomegalovirus exposure and HLA in healthy donors. Use of 60 Vbeta and 13 Jbeta primers characterized the PCR. Sequencing was performed with immunoSEQ multiplex PCR; in TCRdb, only in-frame clones are kept and a portion is missing. Among over 150,000 clones, around 79% were seen once, and the ten largest hold around 2.5%. The sample was PBMCs. The source of these receptors is a middle-aged woman in good health and CMV-seropositive.

V and J are TRBV28 and TRBJ2-5, with a tentative D call TRBD1 (6 bases). Trimming pared 8 bases from V and 0 bases from J, leaving 10 bases between. Germline-derived CDR1 and CDR2 are MDHEN and SYDVKM. The CDR3 sequence is 13 residues long. The DNA of the CDR3 is TGTGCCAGCCTGACAGGAAACCAAGAGACCCAGTACTTC. The encoded protein is CASLTGNQETQYF.

The chain carries TRBV15 and TRBJ1-5; 7 positions match TRBD1. The CDR3 length is 16 residues. V was pared by 0 bases and J by 3 bases, with 5 bases of the junction left unmatched. CDR1 LNHNV and CDR2 YYDKDF come from the germline V gene (reference sequence). CDR3 protein: CATSRDATGVNQPQHF. In nucleotides, the CDR3 is TGTGCCACCAGCAGAGATGCAACAGGGGTCAATCAGCCCCAGCATTTT.

This clone turned up a few times. This chain links TRBV6-6 with TRBJ2-5; 9 nucleotides agree with TRBD1. The CDR3 is 16 residues long. Germline CDR1 MNHNY, CDR2 SVGAGI (reference sequence). With 4 bases clipped from V and 2 bases from J, the junction kept 8 bases outside the gene matches. CDR3 nucleotides: TGTGCCAGCAGTTGGTTGGGACAGGGCGGGCAAGAGACCCAGTACTTC. Translating gives CASSWLGQGGQETQYF.

The rearrangement uses TRBV10-3 and TRBJ1-6, with 7 bases that match TRBD1. The V segment lost 0 bases and the J segment 11 bases; nucleotides outside the gene matches: 7. Germline lookup yields CDR1 ENHRY and CDR2 SYGVKD. The CDR3 contains 15 residues. In DNA, the CDR3 is TGTGCCATCAGTGAGTCTGGACAGGCTTGGACACCCCTCCACTTT. Its translation is CAISESGQAWTPLHF.

The J gene is TRBJ2-1, the V gene TRBV11-2; 7 positions agree with TRBD2. Germline V gene data show CDR1 as SGHAT and CDR2 as FQNNGV. With V trimmed by 4 bases and J by 3 bases, 9 bases remained unmatched. This CDR3 has 16 residues. CDR3 coding DNA: TGTGCCAGCAGCTGGGTGACTAGCAGCGTCTACAATGAGCAGTTCTTC. Translating gives CASSWVTSSVYNEQFF.

This clone was observed a few times. This sequence joins TRBV4-1 and TRBJ1-5, with 7 bases lining up with TRBD1. CDR3 length: 13 residues. From germline, CDR1 is MGHRA and CDR2 YSYEKL. For the CDR3, the DNA is TGCGCAACAGGACAGGCACCAAATCAGCCCCAGCATTTT. It encodes CATGQAPNQPQHF.

The chain uses TRBV11-3 and TRBJ1-1; D unresolved. V lost 3 bases to trimming and J lost 1 base, with 6 bases between them. Germline-derived CDR1 and CDR2 are SGHNT and YENEEA. The CDR3 consists of 13 residues. The CDR3 region has the DNA TGTGCCAGCAGCTTTCAGGAGAACACTGAAGCTTTCTTT. Translation gives CASSFQENTEAFF.

A few counts support this clone. The chain employs TRBV9 and TRBJ2-5; 9 nucleotides line up with TRBD2. Matching the DNA end better, TRBJ2-7 makes the J call doubtful. Germline lookup yields CDR1 SGDLS and CDR2 YYNGEE. The CDR3 covers 14 residues. CDR3 sequence (DNA): TGTGCCAGCAGCGTCGGACTAGCGACAAACGAGCAGTACTTC. Its translation is CASSVGLATNEQYF.

The chain uses TRBV6-1 and TRBJ1-3, with a tentative D call TRBD1 (5 bases). Trimming left V 3 bases short and J 4 bases short, with 16 bases between. CDR3 length equals 16 residues. CDR1 is MNHNS and CDR2 is SASEGT in the germline V gene. CDR3 sequence: CASSDETSGFGNTIYF. CDR3 DNA: TGTGCCAGCAGTGACGAAACTTCAGGGTTCGGAAACACCATATATTTT.

J is TRBJ2-5 and V is TRBV10-2; TRBD2 matches 11 bases. The V gene's germline CDR1 is WSHSY and CDR2 SAAADI. The ends lost 6 bases at V and 3 bases at J; junction bases unmatched: 3. This CDR3 region has 14 residues. The CDR3 DNA follows: TGCGCCAGCAGATTAGCGGGAGGGGAAGAGACCCAGTACTTC. Translating it yields CASRLAGGEETQYF.

This clone was seen more than once but under ten times. The gene calls are TRBV7-2 and TRBJ2-1; the match to TRBD1 covers 8 bases. Germline V gene sequence: CDR1 SGHTA, CDR2 FQGNSA. CDR3 length: 15 amino acids. The trim removed 5 bases at V and 6 bases at J, leaving 9 bases unmatched. CDR3 amino acids: CASSRDRGAGNEQFF. The CDR3 DNA sequence: TGTGCCAGCAGCCGAGACAGGGGTGCTGGCAATGAGCAGTTCTTC. Variable domain in full (rest from reference TRBV7-2 and TRBJ2-1): GAGVSQSPSNKVTEKGKDVELRCDPISGHTALYWYRQSLGQGLEFLIYFQGNSAPDKSGLPSDRFSAERTGGSVSTLTIQRTQQEDSAVYLCASSRDRGAGNEQFFGPGTRLTVL.

The chain is built from TRBV5-1 and TRBJ2-7; D is possibly TRBD2 (5 bases). Germline V CDR1 and CDR2: SGHRS, YFSETQ. Trimming took off 0 bases at V and 2 bases at J, with 9 bases between the two ends. This CDR3 comprises 14 residues. DNA for the CDR3: TGCGCCAGCAGCTTGGCGGGGTTCCCCTACGAGCAGTACTTC. Translating it yields CASSLAGFPYEQYF.

This chain uses TRBV5-1 with TRBJ2-5; 7 bases map to TRBD1. The CDR3 is made up of 15 amino acids. From germline, CDR1 is SGHRS and CDR2 YFSETQ. V lost 1 base to trimming and J lost 1 base; unmatched junction nucleotides: 4. The CDR3 loop reads CASSLLGTAQETQYF. As DNA, the CDR3 is TGCGCCAGCAGCTTGTTGGGGACAGCCCAAGAGACCCAGTACTTC.

The rearrangement uses TRBV10-3 and TRBJ2-7; D may be TRBD1 (5 bases). V was trimmed by 10 bases and J by 2 bases, leaving 18 bases between them. CDR3 length: 14 amino acids. Germline V lookup: CDR1 ENHRY, CDR2 SYGVKD. CDR3 residues: CATLTRGPPYEQYF. The CDR3 coding sequence is TGTGCCACGCTGACAAGGGGCCCCCCCTACGAGCAGTACTTC.

The rearrangement uses TRBV28 and TRBJ1-2; possibly TRBD1 for D (5 bases). Trimming removed 4 bases at V and 2 bases at J, with 5 bases between. The germline V gene encodes CDR1 MDHEN and CDR2 SYDVKM. The CDR3 is 12 residues long. The CDR3 DNA reads as TGTGCCAGCAGTTCAGGGAACTATGGCTACACCTTC. This gives the protein CASSSGNYGYTF.

V usage is TRBV18 and J usage is TRBJ2-3; 11 bases match TRBD2. Germline CDR1 and CDR2: KGHSH and LQKENI. The V and J ends lost 4 bases and 0 bases, in that order; junction bases with no gene match: 6. The length of the CDR3 is 17 residues. CDR3 DNA: TGTGCCAGCTCACTAGGCCTAGCGGGGGGCAGCACAGATACGCAGTATTTT. Translated, it gives CASSLGLAGGSTDTQYF.

This chain uses TRBV28 with TRBJ1-6; possible D gene TRBD1, 5 bases. CDR1 MDHEN and CDR2 SYDVKM come from the germline V gene. CDR3 length: 16 amino acids. V lost 6 bases to trimming and J lost 9 bases, with 21 bases between them. For the CDR3, the DNA is TGTGCCAGCAGCCACCCTCCCATGGAGGGGTCTTCACCCCTCCACTTT. Its protein product is CASSHPPMEGSSPLHF. Complete variable domain (other parts from reference TRBV28 and TRBJ1-6): DVKVTQSSRYLVKRTGEKVFLECVQDMDHENMFWYRQDPGLGLRLIYFSYDVKMKEKGDIPEGYSVSREKKERFSLILESASTNQTSMYLCASSHPPMEGSSPLHFGNGTRLTVT.

The genes are TRBV4-1 and TRBJ1-1; D gene ambiguous. The CDR3 totals 13 residues. Germline-derived CDR1 and CDR2 are MGHRA and YSYEKL. In DNA form, the CDR3 reads TGCGTCACAGCCCAAAACCTGAACACTGAAGCTTTCTTT. It translates to CVTAQNLNTEAFF.

This clone occurred a few times. This rearrangement joins TRBV15 to TRBJ1-2; a weak D match, TRBD1 (5 bases). Germline CDR1 is LNHNV and CDR2 is YYDKDF (reference sequence). The CDR3 contains 15 residues. V was pared by 0 bases and J by 8 bases, with 16 bases between. CDR3 bases: TGTGCCACCAGCAGAGATCGAAGGGGAACGGAGGGCTACACCTTC. Translating it yields CATSRDRRGTEGYTF.

The chain recombines TRBV6-5 with TRBJ2-5; 9 bases fit TRBD1. The J call is in doubt because the DNA end fits TRBJ2-7 better. The CDR3 spans 15 residues. Germline V lookup: CDR1 MNHEY, CDR2 SVGAGI. The CDR3 DNA is TGTGCCAGCAGTTACTCGAGGACAGGGGCCTACGAGCAGTACTTC. Residues: CASSYSRTGAYEQYF.

CDR3 region: CASSAIQGLWQPQHF. In DNA form, the CDR3 reads TGTGCCAGCAGCGCGATTCAGGGTTTGTGGCAGCCCCAGCATTTT. The chain combines TRBV7-8 with TRBJ1-5, with D possibly TRBD1 on 5 matching bases. The germline V gene has CDR1 SGHVS and CDR2 FQNEAQ. There are 15 residues in the CDR3. Trimming pared 5 bases from V and 7 bases from J, leaving 18 bases between.

This sequence joins TRBV30 and TRBJ2-5; tentative D call: TRBD2 (5 bases). V shed 3 bases and J shed 0 bases, with 11 bases lying between them. The germline gives CDR1 GTSNPN, CDR2 SVGIG (reference sequence). The CDR3 is 14 amino acids. The CDR3 DNA follows: TGTGCCTGGAGCTTATTGACTAACCAAGAGACCCAGTACTTC. Translated: CAWSLLTNQETQYF.

The genes are TRBV5-5 and TRBJ2-1, with 9 nucleotides matching TRBD2. The CDR3 consists of 11 residues. The germline V gene encodes CDR1 SGHKS and CDR2 YYEKEE (reference sequence). V gave up 0 bases and J gave up 14 bases; unmatched junction bases: 0. The chain's CDR3 is CASSLEREEFF. In DNA form, the CDR3 reads TGTGCCAGCAGCTTGGAGCGGGAGGAGTTCTTC.

The chain has TRBV19 and TRBJ2-7, with TRBD2 matching 9 bases. CDR3 length equals 15 residues. With V trimmed by 6 bases and J by 3 bases, 9 bases remained unmatched. Germline CDR1 LNHDA, CDR2 SQIVND (reference sequence). The CDR3 loop reads CASSPMSGGIYEQYF. In DNA, the CDR3 is TGTGCCAGTAGCCCAATGAGCGGGGGGATCTACGAGCAGTACTTC.

The chain recombines TRBV2 with TRBJ1-2, with D hard to call. Trimming pared 7 bases from V and 3 bases from J, leaving 15 bases between. Germline V gives CDR1 SNHLY, CDR2 FYNNEI. The CDR3 covers 14 residues. CDR3 DNA sequence: TGTGCCAGCATTGGCCGTAGTGAGGACTATGGCTACACCTTC. Encoded protein: CASIGRSEDYGYTF.

This clone occurred a few times. This sequence joins TRBV27 and TRBJ1-1, with D perhaps matching TRBD1 (5 bases). Germline loops: CDR1 MNHEY, CDR2 SMNVEV (reference sequence). Trimming removed 3 bases from V and 5 bases from J, with 10 bases in between. The CDR3 sequence is 13 residues long. The CDR3 region has the DNA TGTGCCAGCAGTTTGGGGGGAGGAACTGAAGCTTTCTTT. Translated, it gives CASSLGGGTEAFF.

This clone has just a few counts. This chain uses TRBV30 with TRBJ2-1; 10 bases are shared with TRBD2. The germline V gene has CDR1 GTSNPN and CDR2 SVGIG (reference sequence). Losses at the gene ends were 3 bases for V and 3 bases for J; bases not matched to a gene: 5. This CDR3 spans 15 amino acids. The DNA of the CDR3 is TGTGCCTGGAGCGAAAGCGGGAGGGGCTACAATGAGCAGTTCTTC. Protein: CAWSESGRGYNEQFF.

The chain employs TRBV7-9 and TRBJ2-7, with TRBD2 matching over 13 bases. Germline assignment: CDR1 SEHNR and CDR2 FQNEAQ (reference sequence). J gave up 4 bases and V 4 bases, and 4 bases lay outside the gene matches. This CDR3 is 15 amino acids long. The CDR3 reads CASSSGLAGRYEQYF. The CDR3 nucleotides are TGTGCCAGCAGCTCGGGACTAGCGGGGCGGTACGAGCAGTACTTC.